This TCR beta chain was profiled in a study of blood T cells in healthy people across ages. Healthy Caucasian individuals from Russia aged 6 to 90 were enrolled as donors. A J-beta primer mix and a sample-barcoded 5' primer were used in a second PCR of about 7 to 11 cycles. MiXCR, run by TCRdb on the 5' RACE reads, gives a single entry per CDR3 protein. The sample lists 1.8 million or so distinct CDR3 sequences, 30% to 40% occurring once. J was trimmed by 0 bases and V by 5 bases; bases with no gene match: 4. The CDR3 is 15 residues long. Germline V gene sequence: CDR1 MDHEN, CDR2 SYDVKM. V usage is TRBV28 and J usage is TRBJ2-7, with 10 bases matching TRBD1. This clonotype was sampled from a human donor in good health. The sequenced sample consisted of blood. The CDR3 protein is CASSTRTGGSYEQYF. CDR3 nucleotide sequence: TGTGCCAGCAGTACCCGGACAGGGGGCTCCTACGAGCAGTACTTC.